The rows below give T cell receptor beta chains drawn from one sample of a study of cytotoxic CD8 clonotypes in ibrutinib-treated CLL. The repertoire was sequenced with immunoSEQ multiplex PCR; TCRdb's copy has only in-frame clones and lacks some. The table shows about 140,000 clones, with 65% to 85% occurring only once. The source was PBMCs, collected after 36 months of ibrutinib treatment. Every receptor here comes from a human donor with chronic lymphocytic leukemia. CDR3s include the opening cysteine and the closing phenylalanine or tryptophan. D genes are given only for firm matches. Expanded clones are given a class, and other clones once, few, many or no size at all.

>.|TRBJ2-7|.|TRBV7-9
TGTGCCAGCAGCCACGGGTATACCTACGAGCAGTACTTC
CASSHGYTYEQYF
>.|TRBJ2-4|TRBD1|TRBV14
TGTGCCAGCAGCCCGCAGGGGGACATTCAGTACTTC
CASSPQGDIQYF
>.|TRBJ2-1|TRBD2|TRBV10-3
TGTGCCATCAGTGAGAGTAGCGGGAGATCCGAGCAGTTCTTC
CAISESSGRSEQFF
>.|TRBJ1-1|.|TRBV18
TGTGCCAGCTCACCCCCGGCTTTAAGGACTGAAGCTTTCTTT
CASSPPALRTEAFF
>.|TRBJ1-5|.|TRBV29-1
TGCAGCGTTTCCCCGAGCGTAAATCAGCCCCAGCATTTT
CSVSPSVNQPQHF
>.|TRBJ2-7|.|TRBV10-3
TGTGCCATCAGTGGGCCCTCGGGGGTCGAGCAGTACTTC
CAISGPSGVEQYF
>.|TRBJ1-2|TRBD1|TRBV28
TGTGCCAGCAGTTTGCCGGGACAGCCTTTCGGCTACACCTTC
CASSLPGQPFGYTF
>.|TRBJ2-7|.|TRBV6-5
TGTGCCAGCAGTTACTCGATACTGTACGAGCAGTACTTC
CASSYSILYEQYF
>.|TRBJ1-4|.|TRBV19
TGTGCCAGTAGTTTGGGACTGTATGAAAAACTGTTTTTT
CASSLGLYEKLFF
>.|TRBJ2-1|.|TRBV15
TGTGCCACCAGCGTGTGGGGGGCCCATGAGCAGTTCTTC
CATSVWGAHEQFF
>.|TRBJ1-1|.|TRBV5-8
TGTGCCAGCAGCTTCCGAACTTTGAACACTGAAGCTTTCTTT
CASSFRTLNTEAFF
>.|TRBJ1-2|TRBD1|TRBV14
TGTGCCAGCAGCCAAGCCGGGACAGGGGGTGGATATGGCTACACCTTC
CASSQAGTGGGYGYTF
>.|TRBJ2-3|TRBD2|TRBV9
TGTGCCAGCAGCGCCACAGCGGGGGGGCCAGATACGCAGTATTTT
CASSATAGGPDTQYF
>once|TRBJ2-1|.|TRBV19
TGTGCCAGTAGTATAAACTACAATGAGCAGTTCTTC
CASSINYNEQFF
>.|TRBJ1-4|TRBD1|TRBV7-9
TGTGCCAGCAGCCTTCGACAGGGGGCTATGGAAAAACTGTTTTTT
CASSLRQGAMEKLFF
>.|TRBJ1-5|TRBD1|TRBV28
TGTGCCAGCAGTCTGGACAGGGAGATCAATCAGCCCCAGCATTTT
CASSLDREINQPQHF
>few|TRBJ2-3|TRBD2|TRBV2
TGTGCCAGCAGTGAAGACGGATGGGCGGGAGTTGGCACAGATACGCAGTATTTT
CASSEDGWAGVGTDTQYF
>.|TRBJ2-6|.|TRBV7-8
TGTGCCAGCAGCTTAGGAGGGACGAACTCTGGGGCCAACGTCCTGACTTTC
CASSLGGTNSGANVLTF
>.|TRBJ2-1|.|TRBV10-1
TGCGCCAGCAGTGAGACCCAGACTAGTTATTCGTACAATGAGCAGTTCTTC
CASSETQTSYSYNEQFF
>.|TRBJ2-1|TRBD2|TRBV5-4
TGTGCCAGCAGCTCGGTGGGACTAGCAGGGAATGAGCAGTTCTTC
CASSSVGLAGNEQFF
>.|TRBJ2-4|.|TRBV9
TGTGCCAGCAGCGTAGACGGCAAAAACATTCAGTACTTC
CASSVDGKNIQYF
>few|TRBJ1-1|.|TRBV19
TGTGCCAGTAGTATTCCGTCGTTCACTGAAGCTTTCTTT
CASSIPSFTEAFF
>.|TRBJ2-1|TRBD1|TRBV27
TGTGCCAGCAGTTTAGTGGGGACAGGATACAATGAGCAGTTCTTC
CASSLVGTGYNEQFF
>.|TRBJ2-5|TRBD2|TRBV5-8
TGTGCCAGCAGCCCCATTAGCGGGGCTCAAGAGACCCAGTACTTC
CASSPISGAQETQYF
>.|TRBJ1-5|.|TRBV18
TGTGCCAGCTCACTCGTGGACAGCCGCAATCAGCCCCAGCATTTT
CASSLVDSRNQPQHF
>few|TRBJ2-2|.|TRBV2
TGTGCCAGCACGAGAGGGTTGGCCGGGGAGCTGTTTTTT
CASTRGLAGELFF
>.|TRBJ1-5|.|TRBV27
TGTGCCAGCAGTCCAACCGACGGACTTAACCAGCCCCAGCATTTT
CASSPTDGLNQPQHF
>.|TRBJ2-1|TRBD1|TRBV18
TGTGCCAGCTCACAGGCTCGGGCAGGGGGCTCCAATGAGCAGTTCTTC
CASSQARAGGSNEQFF
>.|TRBJ2-5|.|TRBV15
TGTGCCACCAGCAATAAGTGGGGTCAGCCGCTCGAGACCCAGTACTTC
CATSNKWGQPLETQYF
>.|TRBJ2-3|.|TRBV9
TGTGCCAGCACCAAAGTACCTAGCACAGATACGCAGTATTTT
CASTKVPSTDTQYF
>.|TRBJ1-2|TRBD1|TRBV19
TGTGCCAGTAGGGGGACAGGGGGTAACTATGGCTACACCTTC
CASRGTGGNYGYTF
>.|TRBJ2-1|TRBD2|TRBV19
TGTGCCAGTAGTATCGGGACTAGCGGGAGCAATGAGCAGTTCTTC
CASSIGTSGSNEQFF
>.|TRBJ2-5|.|TRBV5-1
TGCGCCAGCAGCTTGAGGGCGTTGTCGGAGACCCAGTACTTC
CASSLRALSETQYF